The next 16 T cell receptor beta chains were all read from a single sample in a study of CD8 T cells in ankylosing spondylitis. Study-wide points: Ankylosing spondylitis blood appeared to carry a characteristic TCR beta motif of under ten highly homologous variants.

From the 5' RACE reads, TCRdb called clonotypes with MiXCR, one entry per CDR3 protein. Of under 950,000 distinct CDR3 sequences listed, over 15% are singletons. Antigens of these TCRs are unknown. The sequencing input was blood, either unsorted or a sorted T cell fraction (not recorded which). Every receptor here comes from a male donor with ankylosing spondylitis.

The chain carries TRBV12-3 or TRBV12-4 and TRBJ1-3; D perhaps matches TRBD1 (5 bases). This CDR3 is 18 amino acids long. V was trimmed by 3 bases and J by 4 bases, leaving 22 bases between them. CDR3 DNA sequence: TGTGCCAGCAGTTTCTTAAGGGGATTTGGGTCAACGGGAAACACCATATATTTT. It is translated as CASSFLRGFGSTGNTIYF.

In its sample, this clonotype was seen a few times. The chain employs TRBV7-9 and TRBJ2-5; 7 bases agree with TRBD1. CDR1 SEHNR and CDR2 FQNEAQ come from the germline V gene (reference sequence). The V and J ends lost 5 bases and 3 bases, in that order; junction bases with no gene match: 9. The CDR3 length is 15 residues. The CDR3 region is CASSLGQADEETQYF. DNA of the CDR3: TGTGCCAGCAGCCTAGGACAGGCCGATGAAGAGACCCAGTACTTC.

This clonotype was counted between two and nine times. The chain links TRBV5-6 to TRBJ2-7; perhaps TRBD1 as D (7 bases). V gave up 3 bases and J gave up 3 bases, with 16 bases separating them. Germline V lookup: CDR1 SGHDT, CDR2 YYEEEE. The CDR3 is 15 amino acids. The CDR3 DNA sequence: TGTGCCAGCAGCTCGGAGGGACAGATACTCTACGAGCAGTACTTC. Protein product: CASSSEGQILYEQYF.

Written as DNA, the CDR3 is TGTGCCAGCAGCTTACGGGCCCGTATTGCTTTCTTT. Its translation: CASSLRARIAFF. The chain employs TRBV11-3 and TRBJ1-1; D gene unclear. Trimming left V 2 bases short and J 11 bases short, with 12 bases between. From germline, CDR1 is SGHNT and CDR2 YENEEA. There are 12 residues in the CDR3.

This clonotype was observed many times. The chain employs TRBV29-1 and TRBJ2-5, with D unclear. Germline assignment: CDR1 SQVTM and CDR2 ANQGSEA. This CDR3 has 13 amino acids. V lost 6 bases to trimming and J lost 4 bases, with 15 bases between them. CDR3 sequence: CSVPEGPTETQYF. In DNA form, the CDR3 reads TGCAGCGTCCCCGAAGGGCCCACAGAGACCCAGTACTTC.

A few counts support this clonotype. For the CDR3, the DNA is TGTGCCAGCAGTTCCAGTTCCCTGAACACTGAAGCTTTCTTT. Its protein is CASSSSSLNTEAFF. The chain carries TRBV6-2 or TRBV6-3 and TRBJ1-1; D gene uncertain. The CDR3 is made up of 14 amino acids. The V end was cut by 4 bases, the J end by 0 bases, with 9 bases between. Germline V gene lookup returns CDR1 MNHEY and CDR2 SVGEGT.

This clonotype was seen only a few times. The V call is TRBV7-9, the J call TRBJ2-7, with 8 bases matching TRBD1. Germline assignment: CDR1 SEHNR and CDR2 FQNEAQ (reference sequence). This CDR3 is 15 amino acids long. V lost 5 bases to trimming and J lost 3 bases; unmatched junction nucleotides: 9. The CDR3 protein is CASSIQGVLNYEQYF. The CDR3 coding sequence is TGTGCCAGCAGCATACAGGGGGTGCTGAACTACGAGCAGTACTTC. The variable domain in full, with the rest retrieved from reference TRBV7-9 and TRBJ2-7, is DTGVSQNPRHKITKRGQNVTFRCDPISEHNRLYWYRQTLGQGPEFLTYFQNEAQLEKSRLLSDRFSAERPKGSFSTLEIQRTEQGDSAMYLCASSIQGVLNYEQYFGPGTRLTVT.

In DNA, the CDR3 is TGTGCCAGCAGTTGGACTAAGGGCTACAATGAGCAGTTCTTC. Translation: CASSWTKGYNEQFF. The V gene is TRBV27, the J gene TRBJ2-1, with a tentative D call TRBD2 (6 bases). This CDR3 spans 14 amino acids. The V end was cut by 4 bases, the J end by 3 bases, with 10 bases between. CDR1 and CDR2 from the germline V gene are MNHEY and SMNVEV (reference sequence).

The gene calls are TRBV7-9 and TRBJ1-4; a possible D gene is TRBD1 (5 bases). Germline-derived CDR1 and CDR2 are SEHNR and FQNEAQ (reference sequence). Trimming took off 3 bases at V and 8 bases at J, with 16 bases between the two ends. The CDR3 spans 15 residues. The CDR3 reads CASSLGVDRGEKLFF. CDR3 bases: TGTGCCAGCAGCTTGGGGGTCGACAGAGGGGAAAAACTGTTTTTT.

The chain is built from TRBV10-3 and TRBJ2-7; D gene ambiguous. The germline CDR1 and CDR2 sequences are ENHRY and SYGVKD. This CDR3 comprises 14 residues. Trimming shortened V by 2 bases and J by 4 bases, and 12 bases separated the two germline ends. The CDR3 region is CAISEAPLGYEQYF. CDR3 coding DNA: TGTGCCATCAGTGAGGCCCCCCTAGGGTACGAGCAGTACTTC.

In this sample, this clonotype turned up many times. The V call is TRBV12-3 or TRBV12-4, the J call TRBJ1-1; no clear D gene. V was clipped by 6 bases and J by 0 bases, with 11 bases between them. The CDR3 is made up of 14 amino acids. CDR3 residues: CASSHMTVNTEAFF. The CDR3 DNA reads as TGTGCCAGCAGCCATATGACTGTGAACACTGAAGCTTTCTTT.

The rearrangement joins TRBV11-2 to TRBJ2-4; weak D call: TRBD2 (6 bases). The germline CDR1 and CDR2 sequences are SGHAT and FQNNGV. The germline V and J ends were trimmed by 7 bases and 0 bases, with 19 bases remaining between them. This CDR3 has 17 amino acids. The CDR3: CASTPTEGILAKNIQYF. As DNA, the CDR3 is TGTGCCAGCACCCCGACGGAGGGCATACTAGCCAAAAACATTCAGTACTTC. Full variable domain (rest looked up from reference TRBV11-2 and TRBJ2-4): EAGVAQSPRYKIIEKRQSVAFWCNPISGHATLYWYQQILGQGPKLLIQFQNNGVVDDSQLPKDRFSAERLKGVDSTLKIQPAKLEDSAVYLCASTPTEGILAKNIQYFGAGTRLSVL.

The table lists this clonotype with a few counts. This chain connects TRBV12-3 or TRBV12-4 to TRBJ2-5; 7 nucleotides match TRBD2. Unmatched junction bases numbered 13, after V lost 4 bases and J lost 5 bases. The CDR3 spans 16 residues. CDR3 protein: CASSSVVQPGGETQYF. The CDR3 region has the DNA TGTGCCAGCAGTTCGGTCGTCCAGCCCGGGGGGGAGACCCAGTACTTC.

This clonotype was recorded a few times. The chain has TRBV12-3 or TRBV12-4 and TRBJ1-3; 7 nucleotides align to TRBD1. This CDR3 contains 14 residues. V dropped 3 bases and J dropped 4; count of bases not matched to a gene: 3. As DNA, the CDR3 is TGTGCCAGCAGTTTCCCACAGGGGGGAAACACCATATATTTT. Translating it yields CASSFPQGGNTIYF.

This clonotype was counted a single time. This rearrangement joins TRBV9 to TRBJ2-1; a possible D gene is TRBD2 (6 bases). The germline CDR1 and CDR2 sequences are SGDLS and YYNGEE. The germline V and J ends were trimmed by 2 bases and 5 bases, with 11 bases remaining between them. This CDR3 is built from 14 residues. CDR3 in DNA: TGTGCCAGCAGCGTGGGCGGGGTCCACAATGAGCAGTTCTTC. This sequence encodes CASSVGGVHNEQFF.

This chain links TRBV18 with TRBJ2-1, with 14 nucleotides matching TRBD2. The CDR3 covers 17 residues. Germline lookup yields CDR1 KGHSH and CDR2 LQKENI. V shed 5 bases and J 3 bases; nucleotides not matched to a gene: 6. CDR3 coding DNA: TGTGCCAGCTCAGCCGGGACTAGCGGGAGAGGCTACAATGAGCAGTTCTTC. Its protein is CASSAGTSGRGYNEQFF.